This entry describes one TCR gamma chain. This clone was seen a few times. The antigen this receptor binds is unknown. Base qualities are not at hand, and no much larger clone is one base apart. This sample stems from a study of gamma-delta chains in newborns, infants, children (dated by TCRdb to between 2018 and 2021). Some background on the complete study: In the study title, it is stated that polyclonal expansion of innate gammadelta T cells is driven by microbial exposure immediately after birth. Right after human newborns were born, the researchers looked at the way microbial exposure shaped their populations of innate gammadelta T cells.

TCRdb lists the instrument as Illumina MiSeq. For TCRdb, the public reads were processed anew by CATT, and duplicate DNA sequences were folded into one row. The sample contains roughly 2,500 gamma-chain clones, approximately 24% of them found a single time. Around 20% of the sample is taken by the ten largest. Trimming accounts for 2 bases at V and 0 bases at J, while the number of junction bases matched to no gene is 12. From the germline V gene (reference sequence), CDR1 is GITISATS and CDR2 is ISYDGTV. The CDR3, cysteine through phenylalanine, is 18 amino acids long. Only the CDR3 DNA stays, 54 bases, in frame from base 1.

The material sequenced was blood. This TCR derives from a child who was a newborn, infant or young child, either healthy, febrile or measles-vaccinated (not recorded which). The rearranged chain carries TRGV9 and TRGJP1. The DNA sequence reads TGTGCCTTGTGGGAGGCGCCGTCGGGTCATACCACTGGTTGGTTCAAGATATTT. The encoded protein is CALWEAPSGHTTGWFKIF.